The T cell receptor (beta chain) described here comes from a study of T-cell reconstitution after alpha-beta-depleted transplantation in children. Preparation of the TCRbeta library used unique molecular identifiers. MiXCR, applied by TCRdb to the PCR reads, yields one record per CDR3 protein. The sample contains fewer than 250,000 distinct CDR3 sequences, around a sixth of which appear only once. V shed 0 bases and J shed 4 bases, with 8 bases lying between them. The germline CDR1 and CDR2 sequences are SGDLS and YYNGEE. This CDR3 is built from 14 residues. V and J are TRBV9 and TRBJ2-1, with unresolved D. The receptor comes from a male patient aged 2-10 years who had a stem cell transplant for acute lymphoblastic leukemia, so the T cells may come from the graft donor. Sequencing used PBMCs, mostly from graft donor cells, obtained 360 days after TCRalphabeta/CD19-depleted stem cell transplant. The CDR3 loop is CASSVAAAYNEQFF. The DNA for the CDR3 is TGTGCCAGCAGCGTAGCGGCAGCGTACAATGAGCAGTTCTTC.